Listed here are 4 T cell receptor beta chains from one sample, sequenced in a study of siplizumab effects on memory and regulatory T cells. The repertoire was sequenced with immunoSEQ multiplex PCR; TCRdb's copy has only in-frame clones and lacks some. This repertoire shows some 100,000 clones, 85% to 95% found once; its top ten account for more than 10%. Sequencing was carried out using non-Treg CD4+ T cells sorted from blood. The receptors originated from a human donor in good health.

CDR3 sequence: CASSIGTGAFMVGYTF. The CDR3, as DNA: TGTGCCAGTAGTATTGGTACAGGGGCCTTCATGGTTGGCTACACCTTC. The chain combines TRBV19 with TRBJ1-2, with 7 bases fitting TRBD1. The germline V gene encodes CDR1 LNHDA and CDR2 SQIVND (reference sequence). The CDR3 is 16 residues long. After removal of 3 bases from V and 7 bases from J, the junction contained 14 bases not matched to a gene.

The table lists this clone with a count of one. The V and J genes are TRBV28 and TRBJ2-1; the match to TRBD2 covers 7 bases. The CDR3 contains 14 residues. J gave up 4 bases and V 8 bases, and 8 bases lay outside the gene matches. Germline-derived CDR1 and CDR2 are MDHEN and SYDVKM. The DNA of the CDR3 is TGTGCCAGCGTGGCGGGGAGGGCGTACAATGAGCAGTTCTTC. Protein: CASVAGRAYNEQFF.

This clone was detected only once. The chain has TRBV18 and TRBJ2-3, with D perhaps being TRBD1 or TRBD2 (5 bases each). Germline CDR1 is KGHSH and CDR2 is LQKENI. CDR3 length: 15 residues. The ends were cut back, 3 bases at V and 1 base at J, with 11 bases in the middle. CDR3 protein: CASSPPGRGTDTQYF. CDR3 DNA sequence: TGTGCCAGCTCACCTCCGGGACGTGGCACAGATACGCAGTATTTT.

The count of this clone is one. The chain employs TRBV2 and TRBJ1-1; 10 bases agree with TRBD1. Unmatched junction bases numbered 4, after V lost 6 bases and J lost 3 bases. Per the germline V gene, CDR1 is SNHLY and CDR2 is FYNNEI. This CDR3 has 14 residues. The CDR3 loop is CASRHDRGHTEAFF. As DNA, the CDR3 is TGTGCCAGCAGGCACGACAGGGGGCACACTGAAGCTTTCTTT.